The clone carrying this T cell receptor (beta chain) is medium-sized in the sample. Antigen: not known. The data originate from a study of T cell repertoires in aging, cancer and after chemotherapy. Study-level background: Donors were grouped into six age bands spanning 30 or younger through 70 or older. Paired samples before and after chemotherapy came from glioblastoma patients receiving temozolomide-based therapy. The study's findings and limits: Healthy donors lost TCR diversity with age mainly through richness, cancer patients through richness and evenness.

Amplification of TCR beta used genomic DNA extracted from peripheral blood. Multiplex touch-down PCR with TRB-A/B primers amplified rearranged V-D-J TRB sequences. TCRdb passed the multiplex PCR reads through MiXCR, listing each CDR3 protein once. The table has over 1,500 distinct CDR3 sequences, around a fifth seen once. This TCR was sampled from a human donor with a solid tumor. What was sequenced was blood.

The CDR3 here is CSDAQGARETQYF. The CDR3, as DNA: TGCAGCGACGCGCAGGGGGCACGGGAGACCCAGTACTTC. The V and J genes are TRBV20-1 and TRBJ2-5, with TRBD1 matching over 8 bases. This CDR3 contains 13 residues. The V gene's germline CDR1 is DFQATT and CDR2 SNEGSKA (reference sequence).